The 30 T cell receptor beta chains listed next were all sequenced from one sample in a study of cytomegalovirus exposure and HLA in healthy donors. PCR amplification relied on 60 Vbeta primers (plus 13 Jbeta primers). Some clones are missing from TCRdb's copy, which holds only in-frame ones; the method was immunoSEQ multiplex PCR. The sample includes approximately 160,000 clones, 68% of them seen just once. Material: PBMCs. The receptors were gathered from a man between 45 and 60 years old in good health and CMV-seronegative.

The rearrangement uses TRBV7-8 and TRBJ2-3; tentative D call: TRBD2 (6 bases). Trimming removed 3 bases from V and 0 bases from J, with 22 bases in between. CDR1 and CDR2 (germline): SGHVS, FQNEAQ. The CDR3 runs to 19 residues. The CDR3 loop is CASSFHYLISGASTDTQYF. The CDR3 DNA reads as TGTGCCAGCAGCTTCCACTACCTTATTAGCGGCGCTAGCACAGATACGCAGTATTTT. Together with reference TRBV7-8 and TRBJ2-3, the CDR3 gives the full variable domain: GAGVSQSPRYKVAKRGQDVALRCDPISGHVSLFWYQQALGQGPEFLTYFQNEAQLDKSGLPSDRFFAERPEGSVSTLKIQRTQQEDSAVYLCASSFHYLISGASTDTQYFGPGTRLTVL.

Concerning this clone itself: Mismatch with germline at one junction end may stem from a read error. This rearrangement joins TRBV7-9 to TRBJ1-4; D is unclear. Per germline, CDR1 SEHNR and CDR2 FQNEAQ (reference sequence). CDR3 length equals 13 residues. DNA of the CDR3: TGTTCCAGCACTGTAACGGGTCTCGAAAAACTGTTTTTT. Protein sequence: CSSTVTGLEKLFF.

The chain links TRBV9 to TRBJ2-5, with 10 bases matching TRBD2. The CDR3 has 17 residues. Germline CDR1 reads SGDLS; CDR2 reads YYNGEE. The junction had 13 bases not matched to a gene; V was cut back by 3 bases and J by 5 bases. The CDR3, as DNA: TGTGCCAGCAGCGCGCCTAGCGGGGGCCTTCTTCCTGAGACCCAGTACTTC. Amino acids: CASSAPSGGLLPETQYF. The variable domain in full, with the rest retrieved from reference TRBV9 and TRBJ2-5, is DSGVTQTPKHLITATGQRVTLRCSPRSGDLSVYWYQQSLDQGLQFLIQYYNGEERAKGNILERFSAQQFPDLHSELNLSSLELGDSALYFCASSAPSGGLLPETQYFGPGTRLLVL.

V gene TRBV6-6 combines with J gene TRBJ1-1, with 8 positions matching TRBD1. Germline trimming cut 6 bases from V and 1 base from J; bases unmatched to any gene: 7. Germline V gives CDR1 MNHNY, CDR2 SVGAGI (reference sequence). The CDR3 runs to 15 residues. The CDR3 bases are TGTGCCAGCAGCGCCTTCGGACAGGGGAACACTGAAGCTTTCTTT. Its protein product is CASSAFGQGNTEAFF.

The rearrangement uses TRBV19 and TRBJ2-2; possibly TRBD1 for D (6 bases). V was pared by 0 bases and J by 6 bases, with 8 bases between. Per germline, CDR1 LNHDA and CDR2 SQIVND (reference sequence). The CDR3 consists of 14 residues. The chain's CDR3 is CASSIEQGAGELFF. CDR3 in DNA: TGTGCCAGTAGTATAGAACAGGGCGCCGGGGAGCTGTTTTTT.

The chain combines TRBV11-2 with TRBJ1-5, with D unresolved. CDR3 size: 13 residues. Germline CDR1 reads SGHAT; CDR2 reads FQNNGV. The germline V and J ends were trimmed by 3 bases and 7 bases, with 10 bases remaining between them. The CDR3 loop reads CASSFTPRQPQHF. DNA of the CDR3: TGTGCCAGCAGCTTTACCCCACGGCAGCCCCAGCATTTT.

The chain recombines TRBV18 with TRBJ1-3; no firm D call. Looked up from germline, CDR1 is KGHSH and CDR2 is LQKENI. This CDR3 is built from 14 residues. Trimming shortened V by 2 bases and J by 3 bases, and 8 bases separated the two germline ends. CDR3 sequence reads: CASSPSSDGNTIYF. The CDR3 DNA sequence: TGTGCCAGCTCACCATCGTCAGATGGAAACACCATATATTTT.

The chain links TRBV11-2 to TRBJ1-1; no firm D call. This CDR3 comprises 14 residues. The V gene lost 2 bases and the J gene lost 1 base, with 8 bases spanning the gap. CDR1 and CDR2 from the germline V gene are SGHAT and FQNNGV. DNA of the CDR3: TGTGCCAGCAGCTTAACACGGGAGAACACTGAAGCTTTCTTT. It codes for CASSLTRENTEAFF.

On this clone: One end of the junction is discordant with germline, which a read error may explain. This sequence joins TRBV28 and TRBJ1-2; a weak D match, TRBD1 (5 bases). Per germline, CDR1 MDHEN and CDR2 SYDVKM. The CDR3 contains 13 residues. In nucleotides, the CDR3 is TGTGCCAGCAGTTCTGGGGCCCCCTATGACTACACCTTC. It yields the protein CASSSGAPYDYTF.

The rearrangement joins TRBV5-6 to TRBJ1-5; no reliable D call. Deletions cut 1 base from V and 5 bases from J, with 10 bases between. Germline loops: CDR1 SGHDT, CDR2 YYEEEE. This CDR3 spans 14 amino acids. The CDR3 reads CASSLRGRDQPQHF. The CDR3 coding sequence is TGTGCCAGCAGCTTGCGGGGAAGGGATCAGCCCCAGCATTTT.

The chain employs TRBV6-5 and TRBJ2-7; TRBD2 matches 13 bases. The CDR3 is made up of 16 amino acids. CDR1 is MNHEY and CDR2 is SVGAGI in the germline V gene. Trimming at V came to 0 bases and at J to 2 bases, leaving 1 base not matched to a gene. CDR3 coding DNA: TGTGCCAGCAGTTACTCCGGGACTAGCGGGGCCTACGAGCAGTACTTC. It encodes CASSYSGTSGAYEQYF.

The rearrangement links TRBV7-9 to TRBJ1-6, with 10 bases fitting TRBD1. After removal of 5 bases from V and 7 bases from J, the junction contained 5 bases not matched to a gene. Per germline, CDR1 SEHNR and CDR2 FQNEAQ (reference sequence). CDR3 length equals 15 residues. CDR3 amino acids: CASSGWDRGNSPLHF. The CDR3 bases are TGTGCCAGCAGCGGGTGGGACAGGGGCAATTCACCCCTCCACTTT.

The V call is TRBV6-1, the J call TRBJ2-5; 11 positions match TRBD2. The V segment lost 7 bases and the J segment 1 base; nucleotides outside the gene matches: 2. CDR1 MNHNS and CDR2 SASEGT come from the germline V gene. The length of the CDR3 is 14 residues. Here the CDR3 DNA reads TGTGCCAGCACAACTAGCGGGGGCCAAGAGACCCAGTACTTC. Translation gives CASTTSGGQETQYF.

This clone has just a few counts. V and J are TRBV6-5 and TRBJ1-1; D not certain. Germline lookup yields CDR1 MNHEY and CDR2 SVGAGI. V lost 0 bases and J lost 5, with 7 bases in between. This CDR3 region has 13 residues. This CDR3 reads CASSYSAQTEAFF. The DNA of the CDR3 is TGTGCCAGCAGTTACTCGGCACAGACTGAAGCTTTCTTT.

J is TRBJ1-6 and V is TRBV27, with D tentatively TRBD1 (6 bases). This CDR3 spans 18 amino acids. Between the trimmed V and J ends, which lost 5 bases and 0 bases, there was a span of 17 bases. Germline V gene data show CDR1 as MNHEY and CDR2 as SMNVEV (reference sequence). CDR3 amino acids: CASSRRDMGISYNSPLHF. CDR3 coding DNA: TGTGCCAGCAGTCGCCGGGACATGGGGATCTCCTATAATTCACCCCTCCACTTT.

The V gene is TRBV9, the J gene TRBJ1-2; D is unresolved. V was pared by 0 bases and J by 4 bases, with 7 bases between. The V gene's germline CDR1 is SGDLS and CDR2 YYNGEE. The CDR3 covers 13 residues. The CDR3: CASSVDAGYGYTF. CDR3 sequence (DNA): TGTGCCAGCAGCGTAGATGCAGGCTATGGCTACACCTTC.

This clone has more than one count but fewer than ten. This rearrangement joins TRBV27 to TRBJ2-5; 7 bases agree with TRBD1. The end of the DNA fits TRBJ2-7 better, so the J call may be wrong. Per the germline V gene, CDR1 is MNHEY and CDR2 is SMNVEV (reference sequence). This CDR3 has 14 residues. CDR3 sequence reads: CATASLDRTYEQYF. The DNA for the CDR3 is TGTGCCACCGCTTCTCTGGACAGGACCTACGAGCAGTACTTC.

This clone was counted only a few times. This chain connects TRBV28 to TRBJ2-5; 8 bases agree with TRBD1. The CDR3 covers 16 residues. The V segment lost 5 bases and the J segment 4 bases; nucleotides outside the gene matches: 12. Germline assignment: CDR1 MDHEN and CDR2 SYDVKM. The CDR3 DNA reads TGTGCCAGCAGTACCCGGACAGGGCGAGTGAGAGAGACCCAGTACTTC. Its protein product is CASSTRTGRVRETQYF.

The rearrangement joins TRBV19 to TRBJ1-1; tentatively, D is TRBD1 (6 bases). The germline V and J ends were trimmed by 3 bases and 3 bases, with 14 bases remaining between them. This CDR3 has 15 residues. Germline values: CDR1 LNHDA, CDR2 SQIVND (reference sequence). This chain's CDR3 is CASSIGNREYTEAFF. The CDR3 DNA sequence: TGTGCCAGTAGTATCGGGAACAGGGAGTACACTGAAGCTTTCTTT. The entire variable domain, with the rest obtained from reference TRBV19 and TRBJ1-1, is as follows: DGGITQSPKYLFRKEGQNVTLSCEQNLNHDAMYWYRQDPGQGLRLIYYSQIVNDFQKGDIAEGYSVSREKKESFPLTVTSAQKNPTAFYLCASSIGNREYTEAFFGQGTRLTVV.

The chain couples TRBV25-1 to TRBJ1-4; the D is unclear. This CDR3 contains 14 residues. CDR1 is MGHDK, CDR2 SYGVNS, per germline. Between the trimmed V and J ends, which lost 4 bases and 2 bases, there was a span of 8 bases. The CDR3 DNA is TGTGCCAGCAGTGTTTGGGCGACTAATGAAAAACTGTTTTTT. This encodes CASSVWATNEKLFF.

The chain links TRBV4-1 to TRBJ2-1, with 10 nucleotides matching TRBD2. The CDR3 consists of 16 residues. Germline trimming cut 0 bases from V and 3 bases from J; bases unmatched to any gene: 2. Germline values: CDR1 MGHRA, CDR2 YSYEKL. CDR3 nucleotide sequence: TGCGCCAGCAGCCAAGATAGCGGGGGGTACTACAATGAGCAGTTCTTC. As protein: CASSQDSGGYYNEQFF.

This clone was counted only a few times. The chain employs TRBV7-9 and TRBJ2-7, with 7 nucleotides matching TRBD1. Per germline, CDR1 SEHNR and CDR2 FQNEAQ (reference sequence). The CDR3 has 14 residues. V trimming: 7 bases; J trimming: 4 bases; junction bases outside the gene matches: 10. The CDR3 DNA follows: TGTGCCAGCACCGTCCTAGACAGGGAGTACGAGCAGTACTTC. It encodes CASTVLDREYEQYF.

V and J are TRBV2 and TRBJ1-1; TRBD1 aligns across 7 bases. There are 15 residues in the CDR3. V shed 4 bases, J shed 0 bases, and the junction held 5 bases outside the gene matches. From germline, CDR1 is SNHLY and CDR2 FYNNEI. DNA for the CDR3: TGTGCCAGCAGTGCAAGGACAGGAATGAACACTGAAGCTTTCTTT. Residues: CASSARTGMNTEAFF. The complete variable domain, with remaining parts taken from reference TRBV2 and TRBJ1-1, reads EPEVTQTPSHQVTQMGQEVILRCVPISNHLYFYWYRQILGQKVEFLVSFYNNEISEKSEIFDDQFSVERPDGSNFTLKIRSTKLEDSAMYFCASSARTGMNTEAFFGQGTRLTVV.

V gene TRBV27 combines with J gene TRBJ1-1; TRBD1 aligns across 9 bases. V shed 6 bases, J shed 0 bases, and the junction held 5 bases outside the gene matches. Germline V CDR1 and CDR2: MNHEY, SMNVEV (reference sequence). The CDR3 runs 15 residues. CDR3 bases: TGTGCCAGCAGCGGACAGGGGTTAATGAACACTGAAGCTTTCTTT. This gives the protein CASSGQGLMNTEAFF.

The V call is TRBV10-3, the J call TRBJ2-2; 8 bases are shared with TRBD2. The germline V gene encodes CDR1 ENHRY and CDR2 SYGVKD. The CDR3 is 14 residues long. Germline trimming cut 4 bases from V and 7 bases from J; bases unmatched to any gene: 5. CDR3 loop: CAISAGGRNGELFF. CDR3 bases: TGTGCCATCAGTGCGGGGGGGCGGAACGGGGAGCTGTTTTTT.

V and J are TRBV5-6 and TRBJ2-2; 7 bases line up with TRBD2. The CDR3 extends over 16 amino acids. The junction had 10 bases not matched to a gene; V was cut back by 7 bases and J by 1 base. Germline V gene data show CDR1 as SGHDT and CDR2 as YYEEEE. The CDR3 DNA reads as TGTGCCAGCCGTTGGGGAGGGCAGGGGAACACCGGGGAGCTGTTTTTT. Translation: CASRWGGQGNTGELFF. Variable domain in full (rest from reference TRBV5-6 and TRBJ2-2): DAGVTQSPTHLIKTRGQQVTLRCSPKSGHDTVSWYQQALGQGPQFIFQYYEEEERQRGNFPDRFSGHQFPNYSSELNVNALLLGDSALYLCASRWGGQGNTGELFFGEGSRLTVL.

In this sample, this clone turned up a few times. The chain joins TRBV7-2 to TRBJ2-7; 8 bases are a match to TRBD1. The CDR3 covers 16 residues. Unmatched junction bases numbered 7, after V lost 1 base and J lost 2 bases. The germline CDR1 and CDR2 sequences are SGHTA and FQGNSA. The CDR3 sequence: CASSLVGTGLTYEQYF. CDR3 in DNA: TGTGCCAGCAGCTTAGTGGGGACAGGTTTAACCTACGAGCAGTACTTC.

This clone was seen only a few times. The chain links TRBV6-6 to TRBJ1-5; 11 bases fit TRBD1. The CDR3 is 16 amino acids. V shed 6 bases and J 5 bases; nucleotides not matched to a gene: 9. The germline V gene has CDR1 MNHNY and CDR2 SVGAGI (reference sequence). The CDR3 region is CASSHWTGGQDQPQHF. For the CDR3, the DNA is TGTGCCAGCAGCCATTGGACAGGGGGCCAGGATCAGCCCCAGCATTTT.

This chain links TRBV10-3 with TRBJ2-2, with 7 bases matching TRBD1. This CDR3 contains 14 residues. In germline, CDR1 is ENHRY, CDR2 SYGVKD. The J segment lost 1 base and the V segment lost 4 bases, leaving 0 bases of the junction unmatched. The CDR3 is CAISGQGNTGELFF. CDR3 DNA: TGTGCCATCAGTGGACAGGGGAACACCGGGGAGCTGTTTTTT.

CDR3 residues: CASSVGRGSPREQYF. CDR3 DNA: TGTGCCAGCAGCGTAGGAAGAGGCAGTCCCCGGGAGCAGTACTTC. The chain is built from TRBV9 and TRBJ2-7, with D unresolved. This CDR3 has 15 residues. Germline V gene lookup returns CDR1 SGDLS and CDR2 YYNGEE. Between the trimmed V and J ends, which lost 0 bases and 7 bases, there was a span of 17 bases.